Listed here are 3 T cell receptor beta chains from one sample, sequenced in a study of response to subunit inactivated influenza vaccine. Using its own MiXCR run on the RT-PCR reads, TCRdb lists one record per CDR3 protein. Here the sample spans 650,000 to 850,000 distinct CDR3 sequences, more than 11% being singletons. This material consisted of PBMCs from blood, taken 14 to 15 days before vaccination. The receptor set was obtained from a man aged 50 to 59 who received an inactivated influenza vaccine.

This rearrangement joins TRBV5-1 to TRBJ2-5, with 7 bases aligning to TRBD1. Germline CDR1 SGHRS, CDR2 YFSETQ. V was pared by 4 bases and J by 2 bases, with 5 bases of the junction left unmatched. The CDR3 consists of 14 residues. The CDR3 sequence is CASSVGTVQETQYF. For the CDR3, the DNA is TGCGCCAGCAGCGTTGGGACAGTACAAGAGACCCAGTACTTC.

This clonotype occurred a few times. V usage is TRBV7-6 and J usage is TRBJ2-3; D is perhaps TRBD2 (5 bases). Germline-derived CDR1 and CDR2 are SGHVS and FNYEAQ. The CDR3 has 15 amino acids. The V and J ends lost 4 bases and 1 base respectively, with 12 bases between them. The CDR3 coding sequence is TGTGCCAGCAGCTCTCGATCGAGGGGCACAGATACGCAGTATTTT. Its protein is CASSSRSRGTDTQYF.

This chain uses TRBV6-8 with TRBJ1-1; D unclear. CDR1 and CDR2 from the germline V gene are MNHGY and SAAAGT. The CDR3 has 16 residues. V lost 5 bases to trimming and J lost 1 base, with 17 bases between them. The CDR3 protein is CASSAPDRGRNTEAFF. As DNA, the CDR3 is TGTGCCAGCAGTGCCCCGGACCGTGGGCGGAACACTGAAGCTTTCTTT.